The next 21 T cell receptor beta chains were all read from a single sample in a study of patients and donors after allogeneic stem cell transplantation. One entry per CDR3 protein results from TCRdb running MiXCR on the RT-PCR reads. This table has tens of thousands of distinct CDR3 sequences, more than 35% appearing once. Material: blood, either unsorted or a sorted T cell fraction (not recorded which). The receptors originated from a human donor who was either an allogeneic HSCT recipient or a stem cell or donor lymphocyte infusion donor (not recorded which). It is not recorded whose cells these are; they may come from a transplant donor.

This clonotype was seen a few times. The chain carries TRBV20-1 and TRBJ2-3, with a weak D call TRBD2 (5 bases). Trimming stripped 5 bases from V and 2 bases from J, with 17 bases between. CDR3 length: 15 residues. Per germline, CDR1 DFQATT and CDR2 SNEGSKA (reference sequence). The CDR3 region has the DNA TGCAGTGCTGAAACTGGAGAGGGTCACACAGATACGCAGTATTTT. It specifies CSAETGEGHTDTQYF.

This clonotype was recorded a few times. The chain is built from TRBV10-3 and TRBJ2-2; D is perhaps TRBD2 (6 bases). Trimming left V 11 bases short and J 0 bases short, with 13 bases between. This CDR3 is built from 14 residues. Per the germline V gene, CDR1 is ENHRY and CDR2 is SYGVKD. CDR3 nucleotides: TGTGCCGCCAACCCGGGAGCGAACACCGGGGAGCTGTTTTTT. It translates to CAANPGANTGELFF.

This chain joins TRBV19 and TRBJ2-1; D not certain. V was cut by 1 base and J by 3 bases, with 4 bases left in between. CDR1 and CDR2 from the germline V gene are LNHDA and SQIVND (reference sequence). The CDR3 spans 13 residues. The CDR3 region has the DNA TGTGCCAGTAGTATAGGACTCTACAATGAGCAGTTCTTC. It translates to CASSIGLYNEQFF.

This clonotype was seen only a few times. The chain carries TRBV29-1 and TRBJ1-5, with TRBD1 identical over 7 bases. The CDR3 is made up of 13 amino acids. Losses at the gene ends were 7 bases for V and 7 bases for J; bases not matched to a gene: 10. Germline lookup yields CDR1 SQVTM and CDR2 ANQGSEA. This chain's CDR3 is CSAARGLDQPQHF. DNA of the CDR3: TGCAGCGCCGCTAGGGGGCTCGACCAGCCCCAGCATTTT.

V gene TRBV7-9 combines with J gene TRBJ1-1; D possibly corresponds to TRBD1 (5 bases). The CDR3 sequence is 12 residues long. V was shortened by 3 bases and J by 6 bases, with 8 bases between the two germline ends. Looked up from germline, CDR1 is SEHNR and CDR2 is FQNEAQ (reference sequence). The CDR3 here is CASSFGGAEAFF. In DNA form, the CDR3 reads TGTGCCAGCAGCTTTGGGGGGGCTGAAGCTTTCTTT.

The chain links TRBV4-2 to TRBJ2-1, with 7 bases aligning to TRBD2. The length of the CDR3 is 17 residues. Germline values: CDR1 LGHNA, CDR2 YNFKEQ. Trimming cost V 3 bases and J 4 bases; bases outside gene matches: 12. The CDR3 reads CASSQSGGRAGYNEQFF. In nucleotides, the CDR3 is TGTGCCAGCAGCCAGTCCGGGGGGAGGGCCGGGTACAATGAGCAGTTCTTC.

The CDR3, as DNA: TGTGCCAGCAGCTCCGCCGGATCAAATGAGCAGTTCTTC. Its translation is CASSSAGSNEQFF. The chain joins TRBV7-9 to TRBJ2-1; D remains unclear. The V end lost 4 bases, the J end lost 7 bases, and 11 bases lay between the germline ends. CDR3 size: 13 residues. CDR1 is SEHNR, CDR2 FQNEAQ, per germline (reference sequence).

This clonotype has just a few counts. The chain recombines TRBV12-3 or TRBV12-4 with TRBJ1-1; 7 nucleotides match TRBD1. This CDR3 is 14 amino acids long. V lost 3 bases to trimming and J lost 7 bases; unmatched junction nucleotides: 8. The CDR3 here is CASSFNDRVIEAFF. The CDR3 coding sequence is TGTGCCAGCAGTTTTAACGACAGGGTCATTGAAGCTTTCTTT.

This chain uses TRBV5-1 with TRBJ2-7; D is uncertain. Germline V lookup: CDR1 SGHRS, CDR2 YFSETQ. The length of the CDR3 is 13 residues. Trimming shortened V by 4 bases and J by 4 bases, and 12 bases separated the two germline ends. The CDR3 loop is CASSKNGGYEQYV. The CDR3 nucleotides read TGCGCCAGCAGCAAAAACGGTGGATACGAGCAGTACGTC.

The rearrangement uses TRBV4-2 and TRBJ2-1; D is possibly TRBD1 or TRBD2 (5 bases each). This CDR3 comprises 14 residues. The germline V gene encodes CDR1 LGHNA and CDR2 YNFKEQ. V was shortened by 8 bases and J by 5 bases, with 16 bases between the two germline ends. This CDR3 reads CASSHTGRNNEQFF. CDR3 DNA sequence: TGTGCCAGCTCACATACGGGACGAAACAATGAGCAGTTCTTC.

This clonotype was seen more than once but under ten times. The rearrangement joins TRBV20-1 to TRBJ1-5, with D possibly matching TRBD1 (5 bases). The CDR3 is made up of 13 amino acids. V was trimmed by 6 bases and J by 4 bases, leaving 13 bases between them. CDR1 DFQATT and CDR2 SNEGSKA come from the germline V gene (reference sequence). This CDR3 is CSALRDGNQPQHF. CDR3 bases: TGCAGTGCACTCCGGGACGGAAATCAGCCCCAGCATTTT.

This chain connects TRBV19 to TRBJ2-5; D call uncertain. Germline CDR1 reads LNHDA; CDR2 reads SQIVND (reference sequence). The CDR3 is 12 amino acids. Trimming pared 1 base from V and 4 bases from J, leaving 4 bases between. In DNA, the CDR3 is TGTGCCAGTAGTATAGGCCTAGAGACCCAGTACTTC. It specifies CASSIGLETQYF.

The gene calls are TRBV7-2 and TRBJ1-2; 9 bases align to TRBD1. The junction had 4 bases not matched to a gene; V was cut back by 1 base and J by 7 bases. Germline loops: CDR1 SGHTA, CDR2 FQGNSA. This CDR3 comprises 14 residues. Written as DNA, the CDR3 is TGTGCCAGCAGCTTAGATACAGGGGGCGTTGGCTACACCTTC. Translated, it gives CASSLDTGGVGYTF.

This chain uses TRBV24-1 with TRBJ2-2; D might be TRBD1 (6 bases). Trimming stripped 4 bases from V and 1 base from J, with 12 bases between. The CDR3 length is 16 residues. Germline assignment: CDR1 KGHDR and CDR2 SFDVKD. Written as DNA, the CDR3 is TGTGCCACCAGTGACCTTCCGGGACAGAACACCGGGGAGCTGTTTTTT. Translated, it gives CATSDLPGQNTGELFF.

The chain has TRBV7-2 and TRBJ1-6, with 11 bases matching TRBD1. The length of the CDR3 is 14 residues. V gave up 5 bases and J gave up 9 bases; unmatched junction bases: 3. Per the germline V gene, CDR1 is SGHTA and CDR2 is FQGNSA. CDR3 amino acids: CASSGDRGGSPLHF. CDR3 in DNA: TGTGCCAGCAGCGGGGACAGGGGGGGTTCACCCCTCCACTTT.

V is TRBV19 and J is TRBJ2-5; the D is unclear. There are 12 residues in the CDR3. V was cut by 7 bases and J by 3 bases, with 9 bases left in between. Germline V gene sequence: CDR1 LNHDA, CDR2 SQIVND (reference sequence). The CDR3 nucleotides read TGTGCCAGTAAATCCTGGGAAGAGACCCAGTACTTC. It codes for CASKSWEETQYF.

The V gene is TRBV30, the J gene TRBJ2-7, with unresolved D. V was shortened by 3 bases and J by 7 bases, with 19 bases between the two germline ends. Germline-derived CDR1 and CDR2 are GTSNPN and SVGIG (reference sequence). The length of the CDR3 is 14 residues. Here the CDR3 reads CAWSDVGPSGEQYF. The CDR3 nucleotides are TGTGCCTGGAGCGATGTAGGGCCCTCCGGGGAGCAGTACTTC.

Concerning this clonotype: A much larger clone differs from this one at a single base, so this may be a read error. V gene TRBV15 combines with J gene TRBJ2-1; D might be TRBD2 (6 bases). V lost 5 bases and J 6 bases, leaving 17 bases between the germline ends. The CDR3 has 15 amino acids. Germline values: CDR1 LNHNV, CDR2 YYDKDF (reference sequence). The CDR3 loop reads CATSVGTDTCNEQFF. DNA for the CDR3: TGTGCCACCAGCGTCGGGACTGACACCTGCAATGAGCAGTTCTTC.

This clonotype has only a few counts. CDR3 sequence reads: CASSRWPTGYEQYV. The CDR3 nucleotides read TGTGCCAGCAGCCGTTGGCCCACAGGGTACGAGCAGTACGTC. The chain employs TRBV5-4 and TRBJ2-7; D possibly corresponds to TRBD1 (6 bases). CDR3 size: 14 residues. Trimming took 4 bases from V and 4 from J, leaving 15 bases between them. Germline lookup yields CDR1 SGHNT and CDR2 YYREEE (reference sequence).

At least ten counts were recorded for this clonotype. The V gene is TRBV12-3 or TRBV12-4, the J gene TRBJ1-2; D gene ambiguous. The CDR3 is 14 amino acids. Between the trimmed V and J ends, which lost 7 bases and 8 bases, there was a span of 20 bases. CDR3 coding DNA: TGTGCCAGCACCACCGGAAGGAGCCATTGGGGCTACACCTTC. Translating it yields CASTTGRSHWGYTF.

V and J are TRBV20-1 and TRBJ1-4; no reliable D call. The CDR3 has 13 amino acids. CDR1 is DFQATT, CDR2 SNEGSKA, per germline (reference sequence). The V gene lost 0 bases and the J gene lost 9 bases, with 11 bases spanning the gap. CDR3: CSARDIDVQKLFF. CDR3 in DNA: TGCAGTGCTAGAGATATTGACGTCCAAAAACTGTTTTTT.